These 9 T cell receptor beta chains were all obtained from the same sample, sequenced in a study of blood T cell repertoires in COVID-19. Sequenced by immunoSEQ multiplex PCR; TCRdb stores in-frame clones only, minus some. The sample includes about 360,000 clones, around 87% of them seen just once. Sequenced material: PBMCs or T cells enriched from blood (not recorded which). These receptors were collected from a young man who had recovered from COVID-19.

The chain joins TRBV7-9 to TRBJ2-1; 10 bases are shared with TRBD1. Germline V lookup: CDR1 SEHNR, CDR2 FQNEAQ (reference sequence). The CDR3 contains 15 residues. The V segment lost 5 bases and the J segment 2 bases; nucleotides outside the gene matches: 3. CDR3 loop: CASSQGQGPYNEQFF. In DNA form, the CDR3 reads TGTGCCAGCAGCCAGGGACAGGGGCCCTACAATGAGCAGTTCTTC.

CDR3 loop: CATSRGWGDTEAFF. The CDR3 DNA follows: TGTGCCACCAGCAGAGGCTGGGGAGACACTGAAGCTTTCTTT. This chain links TRBV15 with TRBJ1-1; no clear D gene. Germline CDR1 is LNHNV and CDR2 is YYDKDF (reference sequence). V lost 1 base, J lost 3 bases, and 9 bases lay in between. This CDR3 is 14 amino acids long.

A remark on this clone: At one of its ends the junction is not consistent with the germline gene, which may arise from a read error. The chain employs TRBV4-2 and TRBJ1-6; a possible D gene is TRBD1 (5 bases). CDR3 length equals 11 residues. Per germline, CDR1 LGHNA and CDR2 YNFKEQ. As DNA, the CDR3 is TGTGCCAGCAGCCAGGGCGGACCTAGACAGTTT. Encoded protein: CASSQGGPRQF.

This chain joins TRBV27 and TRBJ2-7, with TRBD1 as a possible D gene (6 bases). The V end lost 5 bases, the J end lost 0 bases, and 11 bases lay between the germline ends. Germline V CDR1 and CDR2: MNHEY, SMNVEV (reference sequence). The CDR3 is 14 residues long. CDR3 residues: CASSLKTGSYEQYF. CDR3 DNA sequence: TGTGCCAGCAGTCTCAAGACAGGCTCCTACGAGCAGTACTTC.

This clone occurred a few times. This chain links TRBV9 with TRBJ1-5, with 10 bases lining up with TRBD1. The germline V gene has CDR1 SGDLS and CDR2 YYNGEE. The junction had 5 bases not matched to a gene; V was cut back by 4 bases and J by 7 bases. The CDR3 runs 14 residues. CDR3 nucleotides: TGTGCCAGCAGCCCCGGACAGGGGGACCAGCCCCAGCATTTT. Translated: CASSPGQGDQPQHF.

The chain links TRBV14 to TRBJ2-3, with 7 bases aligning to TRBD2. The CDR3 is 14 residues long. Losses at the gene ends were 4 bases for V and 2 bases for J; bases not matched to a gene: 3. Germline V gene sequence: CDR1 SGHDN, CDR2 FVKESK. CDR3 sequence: CASSPGRVTDTQYF. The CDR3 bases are TGTGCCAGCAGCCCGGGGAGGGTCACAGATACGCAGTATTTT. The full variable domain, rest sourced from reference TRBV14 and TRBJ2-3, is EAGVTQFPSHSVIEKGQTVTLRCDPISGHDNLYWYRRVMGKEIKFLLHFVKESKQDESGMPNNRFLAERTGGTYSTLKVQPAELEDSGVYFCASSPGRVTDTQYFGPGTRLTVL.

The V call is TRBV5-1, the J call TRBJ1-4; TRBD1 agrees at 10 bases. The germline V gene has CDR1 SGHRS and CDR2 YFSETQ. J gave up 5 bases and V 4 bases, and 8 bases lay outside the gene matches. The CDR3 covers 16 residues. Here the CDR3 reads CASSTTPGQGNEKLFF. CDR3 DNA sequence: TGCGCCAGCAGCACCACGCCGGGACAGGGGAATGAAAAACTGTTTTTT.

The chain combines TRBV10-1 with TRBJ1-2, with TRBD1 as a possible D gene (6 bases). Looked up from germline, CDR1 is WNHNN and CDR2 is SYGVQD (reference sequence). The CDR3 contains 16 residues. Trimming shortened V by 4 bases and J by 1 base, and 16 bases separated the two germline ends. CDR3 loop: CASSAGTQRNNYGYTF. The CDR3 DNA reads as TGCGCCAGCAGTGCCGGGACACAGAGAAATAACTATGGCTACACCTTC.

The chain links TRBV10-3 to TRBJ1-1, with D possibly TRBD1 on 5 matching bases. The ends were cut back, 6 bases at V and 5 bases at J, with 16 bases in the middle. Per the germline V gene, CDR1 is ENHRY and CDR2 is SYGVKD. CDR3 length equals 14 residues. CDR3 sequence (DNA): TGTGCCATCAGCCTCGGGGGGGGGTCTACTGAAGCTTTCTTT. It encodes CAISLGGGSTEAFF.